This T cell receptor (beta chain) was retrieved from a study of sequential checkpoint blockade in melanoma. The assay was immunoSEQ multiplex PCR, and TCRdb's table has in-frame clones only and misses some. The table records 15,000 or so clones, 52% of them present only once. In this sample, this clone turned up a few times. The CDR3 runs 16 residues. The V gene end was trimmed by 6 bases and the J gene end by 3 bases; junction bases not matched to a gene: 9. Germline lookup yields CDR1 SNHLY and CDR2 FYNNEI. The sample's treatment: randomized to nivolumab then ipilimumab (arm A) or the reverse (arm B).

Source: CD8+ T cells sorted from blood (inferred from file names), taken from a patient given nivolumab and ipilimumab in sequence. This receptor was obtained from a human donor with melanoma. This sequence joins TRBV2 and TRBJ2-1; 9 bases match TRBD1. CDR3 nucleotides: TGTGCCAGCAGATTACAGCCGGGACAGGGCTACAATGAGCAGTTCTTC. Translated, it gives CASRLQPGQGYNEQFF.